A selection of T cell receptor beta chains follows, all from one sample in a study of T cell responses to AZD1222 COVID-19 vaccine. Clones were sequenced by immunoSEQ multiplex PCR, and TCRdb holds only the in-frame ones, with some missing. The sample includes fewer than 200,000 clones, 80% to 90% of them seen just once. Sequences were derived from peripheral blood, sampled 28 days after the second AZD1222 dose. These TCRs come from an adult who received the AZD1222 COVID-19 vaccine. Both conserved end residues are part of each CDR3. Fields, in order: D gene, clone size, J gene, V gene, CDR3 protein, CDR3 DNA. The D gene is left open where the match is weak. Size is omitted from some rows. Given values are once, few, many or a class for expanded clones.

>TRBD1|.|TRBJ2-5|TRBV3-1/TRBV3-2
CASSQECGTGVCQETQYF
TGTGCCAGCAGCCAAGAATGCGGGACAGGGGTTTGCCAAGAGACCCAGTACTTC
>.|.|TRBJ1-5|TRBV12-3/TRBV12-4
CASSFWGTQPQHF
TGTGCCAGCAGTTTTTGGGGGACCCAGCCCCAGCATTTT
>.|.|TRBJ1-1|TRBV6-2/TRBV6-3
CASSYPDSRQAPEAFF
TGTGCCAGCAGTTACCCCGATAGCCGACAGGCCCCTGAAGCTTTCTTT
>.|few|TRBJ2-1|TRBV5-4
CASSAHGTPSYNEQFF
TGTGCCAGCAGCGCGCACGGGACACCATCCTACAATGAGCAGTTCTTC
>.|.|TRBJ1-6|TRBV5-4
CASSLDRTPRSDSPLHF
TGTGCCAGCAGCCTTGACAGGACGCCCAGGAGTGATTCACCCCTCCACTTT
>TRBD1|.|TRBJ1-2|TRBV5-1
CASSLALDRASGYTF
TGCGCCAGCAGCTTGGCCTTGGACAGGGCGAGTGGCTACACCTTC
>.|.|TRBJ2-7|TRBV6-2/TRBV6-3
CASSHTNEQYF
TGTGCCAGCAGTCATACCAACGAGCAGTACTTC
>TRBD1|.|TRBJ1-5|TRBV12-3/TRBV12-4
CATQGARDQPQHF
TGTGCCACCCAGGGGGCAAGGGATCAGCCCCAGCATTTT
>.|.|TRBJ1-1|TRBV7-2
CASSLNGPGNTEAFF
TGTGCCAGCAGCTTAAACGGCCCCGGGAACACTGAAGCTTTCTTT
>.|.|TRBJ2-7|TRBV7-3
CASSLALGAEQYF
TGTGCCAGCAGCCTGGCCCTGGGGGCCGAGCAGTACTTC
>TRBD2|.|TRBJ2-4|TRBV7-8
CASSLTRGGKNIQYF
TGTGCCAGCAGCCTAACACGGGGGGGCAAAAACATTCAGTACTTC
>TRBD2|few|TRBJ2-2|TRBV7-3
CASSRLAGGISSTGELFF
TGTGCCAGCAGCCGACTAGCGGGGGGAATTTCGAGCACCGGGGAGCTGTTTTTT
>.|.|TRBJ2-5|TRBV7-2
CASSLGGRETQYF
TGTGCCAGCAGCTTAGGGGGCCGGGAGACCCAGTACTTC
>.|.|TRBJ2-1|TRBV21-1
CASSKAHKKYYNEQFF
TGTGCCAGCAGCAAAGCACATAAAAAATACTACAATGAGCAGTTCTTC